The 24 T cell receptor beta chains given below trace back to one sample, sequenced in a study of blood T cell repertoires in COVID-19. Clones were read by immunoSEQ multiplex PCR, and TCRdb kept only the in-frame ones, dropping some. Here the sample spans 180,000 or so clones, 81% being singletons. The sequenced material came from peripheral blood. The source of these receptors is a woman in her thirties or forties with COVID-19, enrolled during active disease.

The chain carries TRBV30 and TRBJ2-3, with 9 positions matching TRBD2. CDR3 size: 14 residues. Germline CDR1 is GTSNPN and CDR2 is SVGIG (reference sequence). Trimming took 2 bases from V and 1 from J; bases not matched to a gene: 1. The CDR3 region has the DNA TGTGCCTGGAGTATAGCGGGAGGCACAGATACGCAGTATTTT. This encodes CAWSIAGGTDTQYF. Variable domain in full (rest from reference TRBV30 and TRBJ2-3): SQTIHQWPATLVQPVGSPLSLECTVEGTSNPNLYWYRQAAGRGLQLLFYSVGIGQISSEVPQNLSASRPQDRQFILSSKKLLLSDSGFYLCAWSIAGGTDTQYFGPGTRLTVL.

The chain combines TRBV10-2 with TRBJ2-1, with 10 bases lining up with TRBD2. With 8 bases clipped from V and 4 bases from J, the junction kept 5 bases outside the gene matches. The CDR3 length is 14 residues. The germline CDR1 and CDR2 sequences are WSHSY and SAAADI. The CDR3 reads CASLQLAGYNEQFF. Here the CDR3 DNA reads TGCGCCAGCCTCCAACTAGCGGGGTACAATGAGCAGTTCTTC.

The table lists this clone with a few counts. The CDR3 nucleotides read TGCGCCAGCAGCCAAGATAGTCAGACCTCGGGAGCGGGAAACACCATATATTTT. It yields the protein CASSQDSQTSGAGNTIYF. This rearrangement joins TRBV4-3 to TRBJ1-3; D remains unclear. The CDR3 length is 18 residues. The V gene lost 0 bases and the J gene lost 4 bases, with 19 bases spanning the gap. From germline, CDR1 is LGHNA and CDR2 YSLEER.

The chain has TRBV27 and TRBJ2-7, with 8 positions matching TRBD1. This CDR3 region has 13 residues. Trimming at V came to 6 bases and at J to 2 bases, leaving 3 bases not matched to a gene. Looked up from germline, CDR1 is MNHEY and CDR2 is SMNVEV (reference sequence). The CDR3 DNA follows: TGTGCCAGCAGAACAGGGGGTACCTACGAGCAGTACTTC. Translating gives CASRTGGTYEQYF.

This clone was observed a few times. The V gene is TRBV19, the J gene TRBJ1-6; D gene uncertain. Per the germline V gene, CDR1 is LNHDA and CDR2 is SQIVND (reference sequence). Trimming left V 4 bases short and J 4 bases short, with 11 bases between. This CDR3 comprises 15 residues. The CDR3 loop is CASSTYNFYNSPLHF. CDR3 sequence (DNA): TGTGCCAGTAGTACTTACAATTTTTATAATTCACCCCTCCACTTT. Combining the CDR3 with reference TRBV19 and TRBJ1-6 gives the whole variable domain DGGITQSPKYLFRKEGQNVTLSCEQNLNHDAMYWYRQDPGQGLRLIYYSQIVNDFQKGDIAEGYSVSREKKESFPLTVTSAQKNPTAFYLCASSTYNFYNSPLHFGNGTRLTVT.

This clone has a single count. CDR3 DNA: TGTGCCTGGAGTTCCCGGGGGGCCCTCCACTTT. This translates into CAWSSRGALHF. The rearrangement uses TRBV30 and TRBJ1-6; weak D call: TRBD1 (5 bases). Germline assignment: CDR1 GTSNPN and CDR2 SVGIG (reference sequence). The V and J ends lost 2 bases and 14 bases respectively, with 10 bases between them. The length of the CDR3 is 11 residues.

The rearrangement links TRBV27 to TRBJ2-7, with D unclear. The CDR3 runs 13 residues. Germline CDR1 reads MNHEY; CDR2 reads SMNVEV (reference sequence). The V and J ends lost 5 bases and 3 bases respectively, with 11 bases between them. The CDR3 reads CASSPLGHYEQYF. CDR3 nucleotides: TGTGCCAGCAGTCCACTGGGCCACTACGAGCAGTACTTC.

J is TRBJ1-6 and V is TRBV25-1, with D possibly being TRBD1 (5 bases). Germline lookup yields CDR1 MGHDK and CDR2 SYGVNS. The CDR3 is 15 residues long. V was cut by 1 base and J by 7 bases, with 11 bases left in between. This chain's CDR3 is CASSESDSPNSPLHF. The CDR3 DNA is TGTGCCAGCAGTGAATCTGACAGCCCGAATTCACCCCTCCACTTT.

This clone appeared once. The CDR3 bases are TGTGCCAGCAGCCGAGGTATCACCGGGGAGCTGTTTTTT. It encodes CASSRGITGELFF. The chain uses TRBV5-8 and TRBJ2-2; no definite D call. Trimming removed 4 bases at V and 4 bases at J, with 8 bases between. This CDR3 region has 13 residues. Germline V gene data show CDR1 as SGHTS and CDR2 as YDEGEE.

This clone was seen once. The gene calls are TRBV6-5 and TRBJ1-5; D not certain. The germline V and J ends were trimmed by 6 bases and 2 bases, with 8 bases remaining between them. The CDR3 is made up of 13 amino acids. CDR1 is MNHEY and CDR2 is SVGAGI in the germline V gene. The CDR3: CASREVGNQPQHF. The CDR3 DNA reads TGTGCCAGCAGGGAGGTTGGCAATCAGCCCCAGCATTTT.

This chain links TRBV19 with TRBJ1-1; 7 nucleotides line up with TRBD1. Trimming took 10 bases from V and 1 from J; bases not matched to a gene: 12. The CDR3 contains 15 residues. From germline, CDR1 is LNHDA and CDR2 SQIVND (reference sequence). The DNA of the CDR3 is TGTGCCACCAGGGCGGACGGGACAGCGAACACTGAAGCTTTCTTT. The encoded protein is CATRADGTANTEAFF.

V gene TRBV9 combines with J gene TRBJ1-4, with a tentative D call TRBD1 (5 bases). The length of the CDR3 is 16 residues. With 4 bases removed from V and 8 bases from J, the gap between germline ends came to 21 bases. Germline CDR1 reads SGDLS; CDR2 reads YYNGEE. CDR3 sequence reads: CASSPYSDGAGEKLFF. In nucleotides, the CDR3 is TGTGCCAGCAGCCCCTACAGTGATGGGGCCGGCGAAAAACTGTTTTTT.

In nucleotides, the CDR3 is TGTGCCAGCTCACCGGGAGGCGGCGCGCCCGGGGAGGAGTTCTTC. Protein sequence: CASSPGGGAPGEEFF. This rearrangement joins TRBV18 to TRBJ2-1; D is perhaps TRBD2 (6 bases). The V gene lost 3 bases and the J gene lost 14 bases, with 23 bases spanning the gap. The CDR3 is 15 amino acids. Germline CDR1 reads KGHSH; CDR2 reads LQKENI. The whole variable domain, remainder taken from reference TRBV18 and TRBJ2-1, is NAGVMQNPRHLVRRRGQEARLRCSPMKGHSHVYWYRQLPEEGLKFMVYLQKENIIDESGMPKERFSAEFPKEGPSILRIQQVVRGDSAAYFCASSPGGGAPGEEFFGPGTRLTVL.

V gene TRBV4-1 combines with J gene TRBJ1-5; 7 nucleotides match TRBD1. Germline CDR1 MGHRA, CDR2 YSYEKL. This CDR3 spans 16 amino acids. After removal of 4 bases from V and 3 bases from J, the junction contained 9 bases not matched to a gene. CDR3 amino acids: CASSRPDGTVNQPQHF. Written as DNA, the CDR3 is TGCGCCAGCAGCCGACCCGACGGGACAGTCAATCAGCCCCAGCATTTT.

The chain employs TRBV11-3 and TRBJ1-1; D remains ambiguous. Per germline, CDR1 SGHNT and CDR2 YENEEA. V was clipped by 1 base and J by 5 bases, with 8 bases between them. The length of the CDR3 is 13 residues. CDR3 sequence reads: CASSLGRRTEAFF. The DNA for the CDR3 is TGTGCCAGCAGCTTAGGGAGAAGGACTGAAGCTTTCTTT.

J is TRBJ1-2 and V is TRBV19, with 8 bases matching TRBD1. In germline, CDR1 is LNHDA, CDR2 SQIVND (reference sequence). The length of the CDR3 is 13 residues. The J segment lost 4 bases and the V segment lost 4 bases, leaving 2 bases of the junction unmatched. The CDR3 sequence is CASSSGQGYGYTF. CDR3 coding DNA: TGTGCCAGTAGTAGCGGACAGGGCTATGGCTACACCTTC.

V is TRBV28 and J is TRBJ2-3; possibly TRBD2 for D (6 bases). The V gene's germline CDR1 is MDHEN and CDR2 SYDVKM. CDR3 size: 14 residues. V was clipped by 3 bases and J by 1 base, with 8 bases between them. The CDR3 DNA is TGTGCCAGCAGTTTTTCTAGCGGCACAGATACGCAGTATTTT. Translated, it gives CASSFSSGTDTQYF. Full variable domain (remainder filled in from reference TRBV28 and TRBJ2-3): DVKVTQSSRYLVKRTGEKVFLECVQDMDHENMFWYRQDPGLGLRLIYFSYDVKMKEKGDIPEGYSVSREKKERFSLILESASTNQTSMYLCASSFSSGTDTQYFGPGTRLTVL.

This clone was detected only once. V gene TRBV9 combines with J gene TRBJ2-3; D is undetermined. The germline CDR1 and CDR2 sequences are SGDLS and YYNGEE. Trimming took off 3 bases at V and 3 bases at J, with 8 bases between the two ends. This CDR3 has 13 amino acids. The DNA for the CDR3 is TGTGCCAGCAGCGACCTAGTGACAGATACGCAGTATTTT. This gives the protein CASSDLVTDTQYF.

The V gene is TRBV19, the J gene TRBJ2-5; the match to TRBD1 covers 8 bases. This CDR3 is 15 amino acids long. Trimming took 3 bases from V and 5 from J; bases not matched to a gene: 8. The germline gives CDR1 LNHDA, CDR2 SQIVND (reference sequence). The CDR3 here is CASSIPTGAGETQYF. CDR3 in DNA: TGTGCCAGTAGTATCCCGACAGGGGCTGGGGAGACCCAGTACTTC. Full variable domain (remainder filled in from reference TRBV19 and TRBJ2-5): DGGITQSPKYLFRKEGQNVTLSCEQNLNHDAMYWYRQDPGQGLRLIYYSQIVNDFQKGDIAEGYSVSREKKESFPLTVTSAQKNPTAFYLCASSIPTGAGETQYFGPGTRLLVL.

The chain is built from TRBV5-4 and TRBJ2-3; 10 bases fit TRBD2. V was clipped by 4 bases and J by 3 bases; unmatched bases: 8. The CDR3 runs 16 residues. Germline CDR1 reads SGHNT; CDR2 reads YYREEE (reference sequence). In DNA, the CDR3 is TGTGCCAGCAGCATGCCTCTAGCGGGAGTAACAGATACGCAGTATTTT. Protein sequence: CASSMPLAGVTDTQYF.

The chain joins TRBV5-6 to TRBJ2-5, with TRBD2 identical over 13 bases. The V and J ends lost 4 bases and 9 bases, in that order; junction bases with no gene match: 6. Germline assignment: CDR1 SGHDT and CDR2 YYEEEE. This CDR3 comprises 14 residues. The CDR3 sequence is CASSLGLAGTPQYF. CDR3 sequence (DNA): TGTGCCAGCAGCCTGGGACTAGCGGGAACCCCCCAGTACTTC.

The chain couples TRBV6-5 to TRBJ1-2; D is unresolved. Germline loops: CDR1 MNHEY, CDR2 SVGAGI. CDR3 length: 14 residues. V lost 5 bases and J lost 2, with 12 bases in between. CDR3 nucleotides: TGTGCCAGCAGTCCCGCCCGGGGAAACTATGGCTACACCTTC. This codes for CASSPARGNYGYTF.

This chain's CDR3 is CASSKERSAIETQYF. In DNA form, the CDR3 reads TGTGCCAGCAGCAAGGAGAGGAGCGCCATAGAGACCCAGTACTTC. This chain links TRBV21-1 with TRBJ2-5; whether TRBD2, the table's D call, matches the DNA was not checked. TRBV21-1 is a pseudogene locus. The CDR3 covers 15 residues.

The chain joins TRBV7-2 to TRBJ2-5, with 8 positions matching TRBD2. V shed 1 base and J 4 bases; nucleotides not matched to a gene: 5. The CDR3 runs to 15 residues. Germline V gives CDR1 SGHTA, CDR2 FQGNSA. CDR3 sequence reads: CASSLDRGGPETQYF. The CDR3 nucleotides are TGTGCCAGCAGCTTAGATCGGGGGGGGCCAGAGACCCAGTACTTC.